A single sample is the source of the 6 T cell receptor beta chains below, sequenced in a study of vaccination and CD4 T cells after COVID-19. Documented treatment: approximately 10-day PBMC culture with coronavirus spike peptide pools or control peptides (ViraFEST assay). Their target antigens are unknown. At the Johns Hopkins FTIC core, DNA taken from cultured CD4+ T cells was sequenced by way of the Oncomine TCR Beta short-read assay. From the PCR reads, TCRdb called clonotypes with MiXCR, one entry per CDR3 protein. The profile shows some 10,000 distinct CDR3 sequences, about two thirds of them singletons. Material: CD4+ T cells from blood, cultured in vitro. The receptors were sampled from a human donor who had recovered from COVID-19.

This sequence joins TRBV7-9 and TRBJ2-3, with D perhaps matching TRBD1 (6 bases). Germline loops: CDR1 SEHNR, CDR2 FQNEAQ (reference sequence). V was clipped by 4 bases and J by 4 bases, with 12 bases between them. The CDR3 runs to 14 residues. The DNA for the CDR3 is TGTGCCAGCAGCTCCGGGACATCCGCAGATACGCAGTATTTT. Residues: CASSSGTSADTQYF. The variable domain in full, completed from reference TRBV7-9 and TRBJ2-3, reads DTGVSQNPRHKITKRGQNVTFRCDPISEHNRLYWYRQTLGQGPEFLTYFQNEAQLEKSRLLSDRFSAERPKGSFSTLEIQRTEQGDSAMYLCASSSGTSADTQYFGPGTRLTVL.

This chain joins TRBV6-1 and TRBJ1-2; a possible D gene is TRBD1 (6 bases). In germline, CDR1 is MNHNS, CDR2 SASEGT. This CDR3 spans 12 amino acids. Trimming removed 6 bases at V and 3 bases at J, with 8 bases between. The CDR3 nucleotides are TGTGCCAGCAGGCCAGGGGACTATGGCTACACCTTC. This encodes CASRPGDYGYTF.

V and J are TRBV7-9 and TRBJ1-1, with D possibly being TRBD1 (5 bases). Between the trimmed V and J ends, which lost 0 bases and 10 bases, there was a span of 9 bases. Germline CDR1 and CDR2: SEHNR and FQNEAQ (reference sequence). This CDR3 is 12 amino acids long. CDR3 in DNA: TGTGCCAGCAGCTTAGCGGGGCTGGGAGCTTTCTTT. Protein sequence: CASSLAGLGAFF.

The gene calls are TRBV7-9 and TRBJ2-5; 10 bases are a match to TRBD2. The CDR3 is 18 residues long. V lost 4 bases and J lost 1; bases outside the gene matches: 12. Germline V gene sequence: CDR1 SEHNR, CDR2 FQNEAQ (reference sequence). In DNA, the CDR3 is TGTGCCAGCAGCTCTTACCTAATTAGCGGGAGGTTCCAAGAGACCCAGTACTTC. Translating gives CASSSYLISGRFQETQYF.

This clonotype was seen a single time. The chain links TRBV4-3 to TRBJ1-2; D is ambiguous. The CDR3 sequence is 14 residues long. Germline lookup yields CDR1 LGHNA and CDR2 YSLEER. The ends were cut back, 0 bases at V and 7 bases at J, with 12 bases in the middle. CDR3 region: CASSQDRRTVGYTF. CDR3 coding DNA: TGCGCCAGCAGCCAAGATCGTAGGACGGTTGGCTACACCTTC.

The chain is built from TRBV20-1 and TRBJ2-7, with 11 bases that match TRBD2. The CDR3 length is 15 residues. Unmatched junction bases numbered 9, after V lost 1 base and J lost 7 bases. The germline V gene encodes CDR1 DFQATT and CDR2 SNEGSKA (reference sequence). The CDR3 region is CSARGVTSGALEQYF. As DNA, the CDR3 is TGCAGTGCTAGAGGTGTGACTAGCGGGGCCCTTGAGCAGTACTTC.